The rows below give T cell receptor beta chains drawn from one sample of a study of T cells in Graves' hyperthyroidism and ophthalmopathy. TCRdb re-analysed the multiplex PCR reads in MiXCR, keeping a single row per CDR3 protein. This table has fewer than 800,000 distinct CDR3 sequences, roughly 15% appearing once. The sample comprised blood. The source of these receptors is a young man with Graves' hyperthyroidism. Each CDR3 is given with its conserved first and last residue. The D gene is left open where the match is weak. Not every row has a clone size; where given, it reads once, few, many or a size class.

v_gene	abundance	d_gene	j_gene	CDR3aa	CDR3nt
TRBV18	NA	TRBD2	TRBJ2-2	CASSPRLAGNTGELFF	TGTGCCAGCTCACCGAGACTAGCGGGAAATACCGGGGAGCTGTTTTTT
TRBV18	many	NA	TRBJ1-1	CASSPPNVGPEAFF	TGTGCCAGCTCACCACCGAACGTGGGCCCTGAAGCTTTCTTT
TRBV7-2	NA	TRBD1	TRBJ1-1	CASSFNRGLGNAEAFF	TGTGCCAGCAGCTTCAACAGGGGGCTGGGGAACGCTGAAGCTTTCTTT
TRBV2	many	NA	TRBJ1-1	CASILGGSGTEAFF	TGTGCCAGCATCCTGGGGGGGTCGGGCACTGAAGCTTTCTTT
TRBV12-3/TRBV12-4	few	TRBD1	TRBJ2-5	CASTIGTGGTQYF	TGTGCCAGCACCATCGGGACAGGGGGGACCCAGTACTTC
TRBV7-8	NA	NA	TRBJ1-5	CASSLTPGVGNQPQHF	TGTGCCAGCAGCTTAACCCCGGGGGTTGGCAATCAGCCCCAGCATTTT
TRBV7-9	many	NA	TRBJ2-3	CASSQPWRDTQYF	TGTGCCAGCAGCCAGCCTTGGAGAGATACGCAGTATTTT
TRBV20-1	many	NA	TRBJ2-3	CSARDLQRAATDTQYF	TGCAGTGCTAGAGATCTACAGCGGGCGGCCACAGATACGCAGTATTTT
TRBV18	many	TRBD1	TRBJ1-5	CASSRTGGEKPQHF	TGTGCCAGCTCACGCACAGGGGGCGAGAAGCCCCAGCATTTT
TRBV6-9	NA	NA	TRBJ1-3	CASSSAGTPGNTIYF	TGTGCCAGCAGTTCCGCCGGGACACCAGGAAACACCATATATTTT
TRBV4-3	NA	NA	TRBJ2-2	CASSQGSTATGELFF	TGCGCCAGCAGCCAAGGGTCAACAGCCACCGGGGAGCTGTTTTTT
TRBV28	few	TRBD1	TRBJ1-1	CASDRENTEAFF	TGTGCCAGCGACAGGGAGAACACTGAAGCTTTCTTT
TRBV7-3	few	NA	TRBJ2-2	CASSSYGGTVGSGELFF	TGTGCCAGCAGCTCATACGGGGGGACAGTTGGGTCCGGGGAGCTGTTTTTT
TRBV6-1	NA	NA	TRBJ1-5	CASSENLGSYQPQHF	TGTGCCAGCAGTGAAAATCTGGGCAGCTATCAGCCCCAGCATTTT
TRBV6-1	NA	TRBD1	TRBJ1-2	CASSARDRGLYGYTF	TGTGCCAGCAGTGCCCGGGACAGGGGCCTCTATGGCTACACCTTC
TRBV19	NA	NA	TRBJ1-5	CASGRISNQPQHF	TGTGCCAGTGGACGGATAAGCAATCAGCCCCAGCATTTT
TRBV7-9	NA	TRBD1	TRBJ2-1	CASSASLKGAYNEQFF	TGTGCCAGCAGCGCCAGTTTAAAGGGGGCGTACAATGAGCAGTTCTTC
TRBV18	NA	NA	TRBJ2-5	CASSPGSKETQYF	TGTGCCAGCTCACCCGGGTCCAAAGAGACCCAGTACTTC
TRBV11-2	NA	NA	TRBJ1-3	CASSLVGAGSGNTIYF	TGTGCCAGCAGCTTAGTAGGAGCAGGGTCTGGAAACACCATATATTTT
TRBV10-3	few	NA	TRBJ2-3	CAISNPTATDTQYF	TGTGCCATCAGTAACCCGACAGCCACAGATACGCAGTATTTT
TRBV6-5	few	NA	TRBJ2-5	CASSYSIGGETQYF	TGTGCCAGCAGTTACTCGATTGGGGGCGAGACCCAGTACTTC
TRBV18	many	NA	TRBJ1-1	CASSLDKMNTEAFF	TGTGCCAGCTCACTTGACAAGATGAACACTGAAGCTTTCTTT
TRBV10-3	many	TRBD2	TRBJ2-5	CAISERLAGDETQYF	TGTGCCATCAGTGAACGACTAGCGGGAGATGAGACCCAGTACTTC
TRBV6-9	few	NA	TRBJ1-3	CASSYMGNSGNTIYF	TGTGCCAGCAGTTACATGGGGAACTCTGGAAACACCATATATTTT
TRBV28	NA	NA	TRBJ1-1	CASSLQSSAEAFF	TGTGCCAGCAGCCTCCAGTCAAGCGCTGAAGCTTTCTTT
TRBV5-4	NA	TRBD2	TRBJ2-1	CASSFLAGGLGNEQFF	TGTGCCAGCAGTTTTCTAGCGGGAGGGCTGGGGAATGAGCAGTTCTTC
TRBV12-3/TRBV12-4	few	TRBD2	TRBJ2-7	CASSGGGSGDYEQYF	TGTGCCAGCAGTGGGGGGGGAAGCGGGGACTACGAGCAGTACTTC
TRBV5-1	NA	TRBD1	TRBJ1-1	CASGTGTAMNTEAFF	TGCGCCAGCGGAACCGGGACAGCTATGAACACTGAAGCTTTCTTT
TRBV6-2/TRBV6-3	many	TRBD1	TRBJ2-7	CASSKDRTYEQYF	TGTGCCAGCAGCAAGGACAGGACCTACGAGCAGTACTTC
TRBV6-4	NA	NA	TRBJ2-3	CASSVGTISTDTQYF	TGTGCCAGCAGTGTGGGGACGATAAGCACAGATACGCAGTATTTT
TRBV6-2/TRBV6-3	NA	NA	TRBJ2-1	CASSSPTANSYNEQFF	TGTGCCAGCAGTTCCCCGACTGCCAACTCCTACAATGAGCAGTTCTTC
TRBV29-1	few	TRBD1	TRBJ1-3	CSVRRGGSNTIYF	TGCAGCGTTCGCAGGGGGGGTTCCAACACCATATATTTT
TRBV7-9	NA	NA	TRBJ1-1	CASSLGWPALGNTEAFF	TGTGCCAGCAGCTTAGGATGGCCGGCCCTAGGGAACACTGAAGCTTTCTTT
TRBV20-1	NA	NA	TRBJ2-3	CSGRERRPTDTQYF	TGCAGTGGAAGAGAGCGCCGGCCCACAGATACGCAGTATTTT
TRBV28	few	TRBD2	TRBJ2-3	CASVRGGADTQYF	TGTGCCAGCGTACGCGGGGGAGCAGATACGCAGTATTTT
TRBV5-1	NA	NA	TRBJ1-4	CASSLNTKNEKLFF	TGCGCCAGCAGCCTCAACACCAAGAATGAAAAACTGTTTTTT
TRBV18	many	NA	TRBJ2-5	CASSQEEEETQYF	TGTGCCAGCTCACAAGAAGAGGAGGAGACCCAGTACTTC
TRBV11-3	NA	NA	TRBJ1-5	CASSEGGGSNQPQHF	TGTGCCAGCAGCGAGGGTGGGGGCAGCAATCAGCCCCAGCATTTT
TRBV11-2	NA	TRBD2	TRBJ2-1	CASSPLSGRANEQFF	TGTGCCAGCAGCCCCCTATCAGGGAGGGCAAATGAGCAGTTCTTC
TRBV11-1	few	TRBD1	TRBJ2-2	CASRQDREAGGLFF	TGTGCCAGCAGACAGGACAGGGAGGCCGGGGGGCTGTTTTTT
TRBV2	many	TRBD1	TRBJ2-7	CASSWDSEGEQYF	TGTGCCAGCAGCTGGGACAGTGAAGGCGAGCAGTACTTC
TRBV5-1	many	TRBD1	TRBJ2-1	CASSLGQGFDEQFF	TGCGCCAGCAGCCTCGGACAGGGATTCGATGAGCAGTTCTTC